The 13 T cell receptor beta chains given below trace back to one sample, sequenced in a study of human T cells and chemical hapten exposure. Time point defined: patch test 1, 2 weeks after DPC sensitization. The treatment denotes: therapeutic diphenylcyclopropenone sensitization with weekly scalp DPC. TCRdb redid the calling of the RACE reads with MiXCR, one entry per CDR3 protein. This sample carries 300,000 to 350,000 distinct CDR3 sequences, about 7% of them seen once, and the ten largest clones take approximately 8.9%. Sequenced material: whole blood, taken in connection with sensitization to the hapten diphenylcyclopropenone (DPC). These receptors came from a young woman with alopecia areata. Some clones in this sample may be carry-over from other donors' samples.

This clonotype was detected only a few times. This chain uses TRBV9 with TRBJ2-3; a weak D match, TRBD1 (5 bases). V was shortened by 4 bases and J by 4 bases, with 16 bases between the two germline ends. CDR3 length: 15 residues. Germline V gene lookup returns CDR1 SGDLS and CDR2 YYNGEE. CDR3 sequence reads: CASSQGTFPPDTQYF. CDR3 sequence (DNA): TGTGCCAGCAGCCAGGGCACCTTCCCCCCAGATACGCAGTATTTT. Full variable domain (rest looked up from reference TRBV9 and TRBJ2-3): DSGVTQTPKHLITATGQRVTLRCSPRSGDLSVYWYQQSLDQGLQFLIQYYNGEERAKGNILERFSAQQFPDLHSELNLSSLELGDSALYFCASSQGTFPPDTQYFGPGTRLTVL.

In its sample, this clonotype was seen a few times. The V gene is TRBV20-1, the J gene TRBJ2-7; D possibly corresponds to TRBD1 (5 bases). The CDR3 runs 16 residues. The V and J ends lost 2 bases and 3 bases respectively, with 20 bases between them. The germline gives CDR1 DFQATT, CDR2 SNEGSKA (reference sequence). The DNA for the CDR3 is TGCAGTGCTAGAACACAGGCTGGGTCCCCCCTCTACGAGCAGTACTTC. It translates to CSARTQAGSPLYEQYF.

This clonotype was seen ten or more times. The V and J genes are TRBV9 and TRBJ1-5; 8 bases line up with TRBD1. With 0 bases clipped from V and 3 bases from J, the junction kept 2 bases outside the gene matches. In germline, CDR1 is SGDLS, CDR2 YYNGEE. This CDR3 has 15 amino acids. The CDR3 coding sequence is TGTGCCAGCAGCGTAGCGACAGGGGACAATCAGCCCCAGCATTTT. Translation gives CASSVATGDNQPQHF.

In regard to this clonotype: A much larger clone differs by one base, so this may be a read error. The rearrangement joins TRBV10-3 to TRBJ2-3, with 12 nucleotides matching TRBD2. This CDR3 is 15 amino acids long. CDR1 and CDR2 from the germline V gene are ENHRY and SYGVKD. For the CDR3, the DNA is TGTGCCACCAGTGAAACTAGCGGGGGGACAGATACGCAGTATTTT. Translating gives CATSETSGGTDTQYF.

The sample holds many counts of this clonotype. The chain carries TRBV4-2 and TRBJ2-1; a possible D gene is TRBD2 (6 bases). CDR3 length: 15 residues. V was shortened by 1 base and J by 6 bases, with 13 bases between the two germline ends. The V gene's germline CDR1 is LGHNA and CDR2 YNFKEQ. CDR3 region: CASSQAGAGGNEQFF. The CDR3 nucleotides read TGTGCCAGCAGCCAAGCCGGGGCCGGGGGCAATGAGCAGTTCTTC.

The J gene is TRBJ1-6, the V gene TRBV18, with D perhaps matching TRBD1 (6 bases). The CDR3 extends over 15 amino acids. The germline V gene encodes CDR1 KGHSH and CDR2 LQKENI. V lost 4 bases to trimming and J lost 4 bases, with 11 bases between them. The CDR3 spells CASSHRTVYNSPLHF. Here the CDR3 DNA reads TGTGCCAGCTCACATCGGACAGTGTATAATTCACCCCTCCACTTT.

This clonotype showed up just a few times. This chain links TRBV12-3 or TRBV12-4 with TRBJ1-1, with D possibly TRBD1 on 6 matching bases. Trimming removed 4 bases from V and 5 bases from J, with 14 bases in between. The CDR3 is 14 amino acids. The CDR3 DNA follows: TGTGCCAGCAGTTCGCCGCAGGGGTGGACTGAAGCTTTCTTT. Residues: CASSSPQGWTEAFF.

A few counts support this clonotype. The chain recombines TRBV5-1 with TRBJ2-5; 8 bases are shared with TRBD1. V gave up 0 bases and J gave up 7 bases; unmatched junction bases: 8. The CDR3 is made up of 15 amino acids. The germline V gene encodes CDR1 SGHRS and CDR2 YFSETQ. The CDR3 nucleotides read TGCGCCAGCAGCTTGGAAGGACAGGGTCCAGGGACCCAGTACTTC. Amino acids: CASSLEGQGPGTQYF.

This clonotype was seen only a few times. V is TRBV6-2 or TRBV6-3 and J is TRBJ1-2; the D gene is possibly TRBD1 (6 bases). V lost 4 bases and J 5 bases, leaving 8 bases between the germline ends. The CDR3 has 12 residues. Germline values: CDR1 MNHEY, CDR2 SVGEGT. The DNA of the CDR3 is TGTGCCAGCAGTTGGACAGCGTATGGCTACACCTTC. Residues: CASSWTAYGYTF.

This chain joins TRBV12-3 or TRBV12-4 and TRBJ1-2; a possible D gene is TRBD1 (5 bases). V was cut by 4 bases and J by 1 base, with 7 bases left in between. The CDR3 totals 13 residues. The CDR3 sequence: CASSWGINYGYTF. CDR3 nucleotides: TGTGCCAGCAGTTGGGGGATTAACTATGGCTACACCTTC.

This sequence joins TRBV6-2 or TRBV6-3 and TRBJ2-6; a weak D match, TRBD1 (6 bases). The V gene's germline CDR1 is MNHEY and CDR2 SVGEGT. Trimming took off 0 bases at V and 0 bases at J, with 12 bases between the two ends. This CDR3 is 18 amino acids long. In DNA form, the CDR3 reads TGTGCCAGCAGTTACTCCAGACAGGCCAGCTCTGGGGCCAACGTCCTGACTTTC. The encoded protein is CASSYSRQASSGANVLTF.

V usage is TRBV12-3 or TRBV12-4 and J usage is TRBJ1-2; no reliable D call. The CDR3 is made up of 13 amino acids. V was shortened by 6 bases and J by 3 bases, with 11 bases between the two germline ends. The CDR3 DNA reads as TGTGCCAGCAGCCAAGGACGTGACTATGGCTACACCTTC. Protein sequence: CASSQGRDYGYTF.

Here the CDR3 reads CASSLGPGRYNSPLHF. In DNA form, the CDR3 reads TGTGCCAGCAGCTTAGGTCCGGGCCGATATAATTCACCCCTCCACTTT. The chain combines TRBV11-2 with TRBJ1-6, with D hard to call. CDR3 size: 16 residues. V was clipped by 1 base and J by 4 bases, with 11 bases between them. Germline V lookup: CDR1 SGHAT, CDR2 FQNNGV.